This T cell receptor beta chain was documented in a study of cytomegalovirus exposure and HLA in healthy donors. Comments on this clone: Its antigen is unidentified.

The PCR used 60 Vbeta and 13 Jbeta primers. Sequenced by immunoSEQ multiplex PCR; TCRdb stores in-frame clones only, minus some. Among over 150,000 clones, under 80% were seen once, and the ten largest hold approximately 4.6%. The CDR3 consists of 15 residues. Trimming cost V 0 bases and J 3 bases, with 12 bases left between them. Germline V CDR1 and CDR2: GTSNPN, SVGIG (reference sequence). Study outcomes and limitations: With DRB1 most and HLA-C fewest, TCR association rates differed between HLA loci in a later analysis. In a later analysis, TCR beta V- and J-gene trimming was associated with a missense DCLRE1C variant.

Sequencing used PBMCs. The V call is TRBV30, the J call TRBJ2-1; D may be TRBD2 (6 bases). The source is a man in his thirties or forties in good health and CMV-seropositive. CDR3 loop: CAWSVKAGFYNEQFF. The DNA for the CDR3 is TGTGCCTGGAGTGTCAAAGCGGGCTTCTACAATGAGCAGTTCTTC.